These 20 T cell receptor beta chains were all obtained from the same sample, sequenced in a study of shared clonotypes between healthy human individuals. Only in-frame clones appear in the TCRdb table, and some are missing; sequencing was by immunoSEQ multiplex PCR. Of approximately 500,000 clones in the sample, 79% are singletons; the top ten hold 10% to 15%. What was sequenced was PBMCs. The receptors were sampled from a woman aged 40 to 49 in good health. Some clones in this sample may be carry-over from other donors' samples.

The chain is built from TRBV28 and TRBJ1-1; 8 positions match TRBD1. The CDR3 extends over 15 amino acids. With V trimmed by 2 bases and J by 5 bases, 7 bases remained unmatched. CDR1 is MDHEN and CDR2 is SYDVKM in the germline V gene. CDR3 nucleotides: TGTGCCAGCAGTTTACCGGACAGGGATAGGACTGAAGCTTTCTTT. Its protein is CASSLPDRDRTEAFF.

The chain links TRBV11-3 to TRBJ2-1; the D gene is possibly TRBD1 (5 bases). V was clipped by 2 bases and J by 0 bases, with 8 bases between them. The CDR3 sequence is 15 residues long. Germline V gene sequence: CDR1 SGHNT, CDR2 YENEEA. As DNA, the CDR3 is TGTGCCAGCAGCTTAAGGGGCGACTCCTACAATGAGCAGTTCTTC. Protein: CASSLRGDSYNEQFF.

The chain employs TRBV5-1 and TRBJ1-3; weak D call: TRBD1 (5 bases). Per the germline V gene, CDR1 is SGHRS and CDR2 is YFSETQ. Trimming took off 1 base at V and 0 bases at J, with 8 bases between the two ends. This CDR3 region has 15 residues. This CDR3 reads CASSLQGGSGNTIYF. DNA of the CDR3: TGCGCCAGCAGCTTGCAGGGAGGCTCTGGAAACACCATATATTTT.

As concerns this clone: A junction end diverges from the germline sequence, so it may reflect a read error. The chain links TRBV5-1 to TRBJ2-6, with TRBD1 as a possible D gene (6 bases). The CDR3 length is 17 residues. Germline CDR1 is SGHRS and CDR2 is YFSETQ. CDR3 residues: CASSATGTRSGANVLTF. CDR3 nucleotide sequence: TGCGCCAGCAGCGCCACCGGGACACGGTCCGGGGCCAACGTCCTAACTTTC. Full variable domain (outside the CDR3, taken from reference TRBV5-1 and TRBJ2-6): KAGVTQTPRYLIKTRGQQVTLSCSPISGHRSVSWYQQTPGQGLQFLFEYFSETQRNKGNFPGRFSGRQFSNSRSEMNVSTLELGDSALYLCASSATGTRSGANVLTFGAGSRLTVL.

This clone was counted a single time. This specimen includes other DNA sequences encoding the same CDR3. The V call is TRBV14, the J call TRBJ2-5, with a tentative D call TRBD2 (6 bases). Germline V gives CDR1 SGHDN, CDR2 FVKESK. This CDR3 has 13 residues. The V end was cut by 1 base, the J end by 5 bases, with 8 bases between. This CDR3 reads CASSQVGRETQYF. In DNA, the CDR3 is TGTGCCAGCAGCCAAGTGGGGAGGGAGACCCAGTACTTC.

The rearrangement joins TRBV9 to TRBJ2-2; no reliable D call. Per the germline V gene, CDR1 is SGDLS and CDR2 is YYNGEE. The ends were cut back, 1 base at V and 2 bases at J, with 12 bases in the middle. The CDR3 spans 16 residues. The CDR3 DNA is TGTGCCAGCAGCGTATCACCAACGGGTAACACCGGGGAGCTGTTTTTT. Amino acids: CASSVSPTGNTGELFF.

This sequence joins TRBV5-6 and TRBJ2-3; 7 bases line up with TRBD2. The CDR3 covers 15 residues. Germline V gene sequence: CDR1 SGHDT, CDR2 YYEEEE. V dropped 3 bases and J dropped 4; count of bases not matched to a gene: 8. CDR3 in amino acids: CASSSVGRDPDTQYF. DNA of the CDR3: TGTGCCAGCAGCTCCGTGGGGAGGGACCCAGATACGCAGTATTTT.

This rearrangement joins TRBV19 to TRBJ2-2; TRBD2 matches 9 bases. CDR1 is LNHDA, CDR2 SQIVND, per germline (reference sequence). This CDR3 has 16 amino acids. V was clipped by 1 base and J by 6 bases; unmatched bases: 6. The CDR3 sequence is CASSIAGGRAPGELFF. The DNA for the CDR3 is TGTGCCAGTAGTATAGCGGGCGGGAGGGCCCCCGGGGAGCTGTTTTTT.

The chain couples TRBV5-1 to TRBJ2-5; no definite D call. V was pared by 4 bases and J by 1 base, with 8 bases between. The germline V gene has CDR1 SGHRS and CDR2 YFSETQ. The CDR3 runs to 13 residues. The CDR3 reads CASSIAPQETQYF. CDR3 sequence (DNA): TGCGCCAGCAGCATAGCCCCCCAAGAGACCCAGTACTTC.

CDR3 residues: CASRRIIGTGELFF. CDR3 DNA: TGTGCCAGCAGGCGGATAATTGGCACCGGGGAGCTGTTTTTT. This chain uses TRBV11-2 with TRBJ2-2; D is undetermined. This CDR3 contains 14 residues. Germline CDR1 SGHAT, CDR2 FQNNGV. The V end lost 6 bases, the J end lost 4 bases, and 12 bases lay between the germline ends. The variable domain in full, with the rest retrieved from reference TRBV11-2 and TRBJ2-2, is EAGVAQSPRYKIIEKRQSVAFWCNPISGHATLYWYQQILGQGPKLLIQFQNNGVVDDSQLPKDRFSAERLKGVDSTLKIQPAKLEDSAVYLCASRRIIGTGELFFGEGSRLTVL.

The chain combines TRBV28 with TRBJ1-5; 10 nucleotides align to TRBD1. Germline trimming cut 6 bases from V and 1 base from J; bases unmatched to any gene: 6. This CDR3 region has 16 residues. Germline V CDR1 and CDR2: MDHEN, SYDVKM. The CDR3 sequence: CASSTRDRGSNQPQHF. The CDR3 DNA follows: TGTGCCAGCAGCACCCGGGACAGGGGCAGCAATCAGCCCCAGCATTTT.

This CDR3 is CGTVLLRLGQGYSNQPQHF. As DNA, the CDR3 is TGTGGGACTGTGCTTTTACGGCTAGGACAAGGGTATAGCAATCAGCCCCAGCATTTT. This sequence joins TRBV28 and TRBJ1-5, with TRBD1 as a possible D gene (5 bases). Germline CDR1 is MDHEN and CDR2 is SYDVKM. There are 19 residues in the CDR3.

As regards this clone: Within the sample, other DNA sequences also encode this same CDR3. CDR3 nucleotides: TGTGCCAGCTCACCATTAGAGGGGCATGAGCAGTACTTC. Translating it yields CASSPLEGHEQYF. This chain links TRBV18 with TRBJ2-7, with D perhaps being TRBD1 or TRBD2 (5 bases each). The CDR3 is 13 residues long. V lost 2 bases, J lost 7 bases, and 12 bases lay in between. CDR1 is KGHSH, CDR2 LQKENI, per germline. The whole variable domain, filled in from reference TRBV18 and TRBJ2-7, reads NAGVMQNPRHLVRRRGQEARLRCSPMKGHSHVYWYRQLPEEGLKFMVYLQKENIIDESGMPKERFSAEFPKEGPSILRIQQVVRGDSAAYFCASSPLEGHEQYFGPGTRLTVT.

Only one count was recorded for this clone. J is TRBJ1-5 and V is TRBV7-2; D unresolved. In germline, CDR1 is SGHTA, CDR2 FQGNSA. V lost 3 bases to trimming and J lost 5 bases, with 5 bases between them. CDR3 length: 12 residues. CDR3 in amino acids: CASSFPDQPQHF. The CDR3 DNA reads as TGTGCCAGCAGCTTCCCCGATCAGCCCCAGCATTTT.

The rearrangement uses TRBV11-2 and TRBJ1-2; a possible D gene is TRBD1 (6 bases). The CDR3 sequence is 14 residues long. Trimming stripped 5 bases from V and 6 bases from J, with 16 bases between. CDR1 is SGHAT and CDR2 is FQNNGV in the germline V gene. The CDR3 sequence: CASSTLQGMDGYTF. The DNA of the CDR3 is TGTGCCAGCAGCACTTTACAGGGAATGGATGGCTACACCTTC.

The gene calls are TRBV27 and TRBJ2-1; 11 bases map to TRBD2. The CDR3 sequence is 20 residues long. CDR1 and CDR2 from the germline V gene are MNHEY and SMNVEV (reference sequence). The J segment lost 2 bases and the V segment lost 0 bases, leaving 12 bases of the junction unmatched. CDR3 in amino acids: CASSLSLPGLAGDAYNEQFF. The CDR3 DNA follows: TGTGCCAGCAGTTTATCACTACCCGGACTAGCGGGCGACGCCTACAATGAGCAGTTCTTC.

Note on this clone: Relative to the germline gene, one junction end is altered; a read error may explain this. CDR3 nucleotide sequence: TGTGCCAGAAGTGGGGCAGGGGGCTCCTACGAGCAGTACTTC. Amino acids: CARSGAGGSYEQYF. This rearrangement joins TRBV2 to TRBJ2-5; TRBD1 agrees at 7 bases. The end of the DNA fits TRBJ2-7 better, so the J call may be wrong. Germline CDR1 SNHLY, CDR2 FYNNEI. The CDR3 loop spans 14 amino acids.

In this sample, this clone turned up once. The V call is TRBV6-1, the J call TRBJ2-3; 10 nucleotides match TRBD1. The junction had 5 bases not matched to a gene; V was cut back by 5 bases and J by 6 bases. The germline V gene has CDR1 MNHNS and CDR2 SASEGT. The CDR3 sequence is 14 residues long. CDR3 nucleotide sequence: TGTGCCAGCAGTTTCCGACAGGGGGCCGATACGCAGTATTTT. It specifies CASSFRQGADTQYF.

The chain employs TRBV11-2 and TRBJ2-7; the D is unclear. The CDR3 totals 14 residues. The V gene's germline CDR1 is SGHAT and CDR2 FQNNGV. The V end lost 2 bases, the J end lost 1 base, and 9 bases lay between the germline ends. Here the CDR3 DNA reads TGTGCCAGCAGCTTACCGACGGCATCCTACGAGCAGTACTTC. Its translation is CASSLPTASYEQYF.

The sample holds many counts of this clone. The V and J genes are TRBV30 and TRBJ2-7; the D gene is possibly TRBD2 (6 bases). Trimming removed 3 bases from V and 3 bases from J, with 12 bases in between. The CDR3 runs to 13 residues. The germline CDR1 and CDR2 sequences are GTSNPN and SVGIG (reference sequence). The chain's CDR3 is CAWRGGAGYEQYF. The CDR3 nucleotides read TGTGCCTGGAGGGGGGGAGCCGGCTACGAGCAGTACTTC.